This T cell receptor (beta chain) was identified during a study of T cells after yellow fever vaccination. This CDR3 has 17 amino acids. Germline V gene lookup returns CDR1 MDHEN and CDR2 SYDVKM. Trimming cost V 5 bases and J 4 bases; bases outside gene matches: 13. Conversion of TCR transcripts into cDNA relied on 5'RACE template switching, which added a universal primer site and UMIs. TCRdb re-analysed the 5' RACE reads in MiXCR, keeping a single row per CDR3 protein. The table records a few hundred thousand distinct CDR3 sequences, 8% to 9.5% of them present only once. This clonotype has only a few counts.

The sample in question was PBMCs, obtained 35 to 50 days after the first yellow fever vaccination. The chain couples TRBV28 to TRBJ2-2, with 7 bases fitting TRBD2. The origin of this receptor is a young man who received the YFV17D yellow fever vaccine. The CDR3 spells CASSPRPGGIATGELFF. The DNA for the CDR3 is TGTGCCAGCAGTCCCCGGCCGGGGGGAATCGCCACCGGGGAGCTGTTTTTT.